This record concerns one T cell receptor beta chain sequence. This clonotype was found a few times. The target of this receptor is not known. Qualities for individual bases were not recorded, and no much larger clone is one base off. The method was 5' RACE. The sequencer listed for this sample is Illumina HiSeq 2500. A second PCR of roughly 7 to 11 cycles was run with a J-beta primer mix and a sample-barcoded 5' primer. A unique molecular identifier was introduced onto each TCR beta cDNA molecule by a template-switch 5' adaptor carrying 12 random nucleotides. At least 2.5 million CDR3-containing paired-end reads were obtained from each sample. First-strand cDNA synthesis was performed from all RNA using the Mint cDNA synthesis kit, with priming by a TRBC-specific oligonucleotide. Following uracil-DNA glycosylase treatment, all cDNA underwent a first 18-cycle PCR with the universal primers M1SS and BC2_uni_R. As for how the authors treated the data: For normalization, 1 million high-quality reads were randomly selected from each sample, with every read carrying a distinct molecular identifier. Instead of being binned into consensus sequences, reads with shared molecular identifiers were discarded. MiTCR, run with a Q25 quality threshold and the strictest error-elimination algorithm, handled CDR3 identification, clonotype clustering and error correction. Lower-bound total TCR beta diversity was estimated with a nonparametric unseen species model using Euler transformation. The raw public data were reprocessed by TCRdb itself: fastp quality trimming at Q25, MiXCR clonotype calling, in-frame beta chains only. CDR3 protein sequences are deduplicated, and each keeps its most common genes and DNA. The V and J calls were determined by TCRdb, not by the authors. The sample profile shows over a million distinct CDR3 sequences; 20% to 25% of them were found once. In total, the top ten clones hold around 0.7% of the sample.

This sample is drawn from a study of blood T cells in healthy people across ages (dated by TCRdb to about 2015). As for the study more broadly: In model experiments, template switching captured roughly one uniquely barcoded TCR beta cDNA molecule for every two T cells. Four age groups were formed from the donors: young (average 16 years), middle-aged (approximately 40), aged (62) and long-lived (around 82). Two additional independent replicas of 1 million unique cDNA reads from the same blood draw were analyzed for two donors (one aged 18 to 30 and one aged 80 or older). To track age-related changes in TCR beta repertoire diversity, the study relied on deep sequencing normalized with unique cDNA molecular identifiers.

The investigation overall reported the following: Bulk unsorted PBMC profiling prevented conclusive comparison of naive and antigen-experienced compartments. Total diversity estimates from one million sequenced T cells were considered lower bounds and underestimates. Observed TCR beta diversity correlated strongly with the percentage of naive T cells measured by flow cytometry. As age increased, observed TCR beta diversity per million T cells dropped in a roughly linear way, and a significant reduction was already evident by age 40. Because the CMV infection status of the donors was unknown, age-related changes in expanded clonotypes may potentially have been confounded. Compared with the aged group, more naive CD4+ T cells, fewer expanded clones and increased TCR diversity were shown by the long-lived group, suggesting age selection.

The donors were under 40 Caucasian individuals from Russia, aged roughly 6 to 90 years, who were systemically healthy. Approximately 10 milliliters of peripheral blood were collected from each donor into EDTA-treated Vacutainer tubes. Ficoll-Paque density-gradient centrifugation was used to isolate PBMCs, with at least 6 million per sample. Trizol reagent was used to extract total RNA from PBMCs, with at least 5.5 micrograms per sample. For every donor, an aliquot of PBMCs went through flow cytometry to measure the percentages of naive CD45RAhigh/CD27high T cells. The CDR3 spans 17 residues, from the cysteine through the phenylalanine. Only the CDR3 DNA stays, 51 bases, in frame from base 1. The germline V gene encodes CDR1 LGHDT and CDR2 YNNKEL (reference sequence). The germline V end is reduced by 1 base and the J end by 5 bases; junction bases left unmatched: 9. This sample was shared with a second study, whose subject was T cells of mothers and their children. Per the second study: The donors were nine systemically healthy Caucasian individuals, made up of three mothers and their six children. cDNA synthesis consumed the entire amount of extracted RNA, loaded at around 1.4 ug RNA in each 15 ul reaction. Sample barcodes and 2-4 random nucleotides were added via the M1S primer in the second PCR. Each mother yielded over 9 million TCR beta CDR3 reads and each child 3 million to 3.5 million reads. In both related and unrelated pairs, thymic selection shapes the output of TCR recombination in a similar way, with inherited differences having only a minor effect. Normalized repertoire overlap in related mother-child pairs was always slightly higher than in unrelated mother-child pairs, but the difference was never significant. Persistent microchimeric T cell clones were not detected, at a sensitivity of around 99 clones per million clonotypes. Deep NGS was used in the study to compare the TCR beta repertoires of mothers and children and to look for features that separate related mother-child pairs from unrelated individuals. On average, the children were about 10 +/- 4 years old, while the mothers were about 40 +/- 4 years old. After adapters were ligated using NEBNext reagents, the libraries underwent 100+100 nt paired-end sequencing on an Illumina HiSeq 2000. To prevent cross-contamination, the mother and child libraries were prepared a month apart and were sequenced in separate runs. Between roughly 500,000 and 2,100,000 distinct TCR beta clonotypes were identified per donor. Naive TCR beta clonotypes were estimated from low-frequency clonotypes matched to each donor's FACS-determined naive share, without sorting.

The sequence was collected from a girl aged 2-10 years in good health. The sample consisted of blood. The V and J segments used are TRBV3-1 and TRBJ2-1; 9 of the junction bases match TRBD2. The DNA reads as follows: TGTGCCAGCAGCCAAGTCCCCGGGACTAGCCTTAACAATGAGCAGTTCTTC. The encoded protein is CASSQVPGTSLNNEQFF.